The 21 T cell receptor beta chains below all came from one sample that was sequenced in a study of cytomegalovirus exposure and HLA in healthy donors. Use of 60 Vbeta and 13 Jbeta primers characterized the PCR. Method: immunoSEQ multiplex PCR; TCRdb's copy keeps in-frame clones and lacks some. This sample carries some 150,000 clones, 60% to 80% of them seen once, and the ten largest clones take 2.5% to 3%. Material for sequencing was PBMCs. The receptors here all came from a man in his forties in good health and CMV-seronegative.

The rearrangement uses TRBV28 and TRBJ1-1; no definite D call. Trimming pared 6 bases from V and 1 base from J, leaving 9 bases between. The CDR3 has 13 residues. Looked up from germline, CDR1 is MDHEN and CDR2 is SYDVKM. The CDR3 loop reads CASRTVPNTEAFF. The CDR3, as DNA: TGTGCCAGCAGAACAGTGCCGAACACTGAAGCTTTCTTT.

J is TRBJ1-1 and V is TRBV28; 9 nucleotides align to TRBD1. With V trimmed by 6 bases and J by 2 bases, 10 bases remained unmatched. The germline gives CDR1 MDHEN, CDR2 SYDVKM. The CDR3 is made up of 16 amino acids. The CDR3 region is CASSLLPGQGNTEAFF. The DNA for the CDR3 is TGTGCCAGCAGCCTACTCCCGGGACAGGGAAACACTGAAGCTTTCTTT.

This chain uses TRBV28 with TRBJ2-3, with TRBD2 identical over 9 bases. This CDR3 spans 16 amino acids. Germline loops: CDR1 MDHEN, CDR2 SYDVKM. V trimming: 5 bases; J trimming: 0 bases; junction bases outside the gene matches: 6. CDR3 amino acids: CASSATSGLSTDTQYF. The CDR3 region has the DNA TGTGCCAGCAGTGCGACTAGCGGCTTAAGCACAGATACGCAGTATTTT.

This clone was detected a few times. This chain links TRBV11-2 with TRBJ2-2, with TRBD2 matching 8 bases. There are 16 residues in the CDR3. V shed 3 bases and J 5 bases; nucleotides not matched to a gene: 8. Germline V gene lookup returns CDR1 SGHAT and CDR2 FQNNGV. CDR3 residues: CASSFLGGARTGELFF. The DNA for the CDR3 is TGTGCCAGCAGCTTTCTCGGGGGGGCGAGGACCGGGGAGCTGTTTTTT.

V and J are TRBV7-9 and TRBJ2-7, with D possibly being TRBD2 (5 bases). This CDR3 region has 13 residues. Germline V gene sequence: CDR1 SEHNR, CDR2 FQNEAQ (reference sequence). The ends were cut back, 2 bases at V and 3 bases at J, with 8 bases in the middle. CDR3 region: CASSLPGGYEQYF. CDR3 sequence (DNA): TGTGCCAGCAGCTTACCAGGAGGCTACGAGCAGTACTTC.

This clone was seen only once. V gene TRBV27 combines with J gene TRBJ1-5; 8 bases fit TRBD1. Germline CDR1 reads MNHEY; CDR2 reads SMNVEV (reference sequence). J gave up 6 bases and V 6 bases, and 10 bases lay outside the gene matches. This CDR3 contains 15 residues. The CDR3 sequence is CASRKMTGVPQPQHF. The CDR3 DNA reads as TGTGCCAGCAGAAAGATGACAGGGGTGCCTCAGCCCCAGCATTTT.

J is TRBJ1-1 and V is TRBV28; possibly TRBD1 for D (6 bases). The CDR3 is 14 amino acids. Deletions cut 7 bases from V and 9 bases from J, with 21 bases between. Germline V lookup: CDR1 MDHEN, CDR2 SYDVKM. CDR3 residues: CASNSPGEEGKAFF. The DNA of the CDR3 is TGTGCCAGCAATTCCCCAGGGGAAGAGGGGAAAGCTTTCTTT.

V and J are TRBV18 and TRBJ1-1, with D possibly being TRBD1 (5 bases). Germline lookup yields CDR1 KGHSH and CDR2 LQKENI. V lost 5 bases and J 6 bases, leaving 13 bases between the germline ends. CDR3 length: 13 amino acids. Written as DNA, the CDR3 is TGTGCCAGCTCAAGTCTTCAGGGATCTGAAGCTTTCTTT. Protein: CASSSLQGSEAFF. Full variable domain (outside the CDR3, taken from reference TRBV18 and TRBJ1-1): NAGVMQNPRHLVRRRGQEARLRCSPMKGHSHVYWYRQLPEEGLKFMVYLQKENIIDESGMPKERFSAEFPKEGPSILRIQQVVRGDSAAYFCASSSLQGSEAFFGQGTRLTVV.

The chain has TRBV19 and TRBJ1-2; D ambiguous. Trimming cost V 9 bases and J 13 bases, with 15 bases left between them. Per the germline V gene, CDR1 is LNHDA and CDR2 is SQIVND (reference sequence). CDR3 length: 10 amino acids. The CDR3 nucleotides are TGTGCCAGCACTTTTCGTGGTAGCACCTTC. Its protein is CASTFRGSTF.

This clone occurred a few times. The CDR3 DNA sequence: TGTGCCAGCAGGGAGGTACCCCCGAACACTGAAGCTTTCTTT. Translating it yields CASREVPPNTEAFF. V and J are TRBV6-1 and TRBJ1-1; D is uncertain. Germline lookup yields CDR1 MNHNS and CDR2 SASEGT. This CDR3 spans 14 amino acids. Between the trimmed V and J ends, which lost 6 bases and 1 base, there was a span of 12 bases.

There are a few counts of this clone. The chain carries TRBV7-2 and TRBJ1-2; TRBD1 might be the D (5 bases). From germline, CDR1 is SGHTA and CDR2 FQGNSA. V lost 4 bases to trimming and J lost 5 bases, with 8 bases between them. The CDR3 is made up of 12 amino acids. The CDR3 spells CASSSSGYGYTF. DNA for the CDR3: TGTGCCAGCAGCTCTTCAGGGTATGGCTACACCTTC.

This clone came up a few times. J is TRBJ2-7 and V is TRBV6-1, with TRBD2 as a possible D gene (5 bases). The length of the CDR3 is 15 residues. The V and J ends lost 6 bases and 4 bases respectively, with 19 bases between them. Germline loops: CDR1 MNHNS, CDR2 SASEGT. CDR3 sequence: CASRTTAGSGYEQYF. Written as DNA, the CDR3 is TGTGCCAGCAGAACTACCGCAGGTTCGGGGTACGAGCAGTACTTC.

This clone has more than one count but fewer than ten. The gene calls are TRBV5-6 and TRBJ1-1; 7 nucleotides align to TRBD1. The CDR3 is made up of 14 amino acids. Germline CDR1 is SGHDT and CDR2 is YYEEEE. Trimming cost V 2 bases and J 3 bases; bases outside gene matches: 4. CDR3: CASSLKGADTEAFF. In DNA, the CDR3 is TGTGCCAGCAGCTTAAAGGGGGCGGACACTGAAGCTTTCTTT.

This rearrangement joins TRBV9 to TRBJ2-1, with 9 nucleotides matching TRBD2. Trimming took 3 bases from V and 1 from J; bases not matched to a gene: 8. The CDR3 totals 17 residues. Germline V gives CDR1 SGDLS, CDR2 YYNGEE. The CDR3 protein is CASSAQAGGWSYNEQFF. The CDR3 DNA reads TGTGCCAGCAGCGCTCAAGCGGGAGGATGGTCCTACAATGAGCAGTTCTTC.

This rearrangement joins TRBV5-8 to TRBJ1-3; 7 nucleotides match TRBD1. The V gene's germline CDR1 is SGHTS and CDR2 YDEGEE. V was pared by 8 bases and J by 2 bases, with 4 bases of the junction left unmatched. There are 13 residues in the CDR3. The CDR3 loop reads CASGTVAGNTIYF. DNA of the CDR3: TGTGCCAGTGGGACAGTAGCTGGAAACACCATATATTTT.

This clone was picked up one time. The CDR3 nucleotides read TGTGCCAGCACCCCGGGGGACAGGGGGGCCTACGAGCAGTACTTC. This translates into CASTPGDRGAYEQYF. The V call is TRBV6-1, the J call TRBJ2-7, with 11 bases matching TRBD1. CDR3 length: 15 residues. Germline assignment: CDR1 MNHNS and CDR2 SASEGT. With V trimmed by 7 bases and J by 2 bases, 7 bases remained unmatched.

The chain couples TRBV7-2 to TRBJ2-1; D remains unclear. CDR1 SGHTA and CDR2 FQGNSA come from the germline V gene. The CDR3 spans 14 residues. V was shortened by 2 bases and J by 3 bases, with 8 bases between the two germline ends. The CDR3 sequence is CASSLLGSYNEQFF. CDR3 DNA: TGTGCCAGCAGCTTATTGGGCAGCTACAATGAGCAGTTCTTC.

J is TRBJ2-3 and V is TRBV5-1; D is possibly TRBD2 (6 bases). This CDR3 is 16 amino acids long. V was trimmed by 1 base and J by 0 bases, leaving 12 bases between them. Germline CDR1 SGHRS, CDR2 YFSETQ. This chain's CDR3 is CASSLSGVASTDTQYF. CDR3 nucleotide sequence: TGCGCCAGCAGCTTGTCGGGGGTTGCTAGCACAGATACGCAGTATTTT.

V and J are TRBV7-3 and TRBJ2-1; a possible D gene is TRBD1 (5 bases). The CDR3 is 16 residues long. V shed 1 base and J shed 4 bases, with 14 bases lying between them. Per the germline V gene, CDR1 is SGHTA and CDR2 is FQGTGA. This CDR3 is CASSLIAGPEYNEQFF. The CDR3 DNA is TGTGCCAGCAGCTTAATAGCAGGGCCGGAATACAATGAGCAGTTCTTC. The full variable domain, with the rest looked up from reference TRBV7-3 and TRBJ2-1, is GAGVSQTPSNKVTEKGKYVELRCDPISGHTALYWYRQSLGQGPEFLIYFQGTGAADDSGLPNDRFFAVRPEGSVSTLKIQRTERGDSAVYLCASSLIAGPEYNEQFFGPGTRLTVL.

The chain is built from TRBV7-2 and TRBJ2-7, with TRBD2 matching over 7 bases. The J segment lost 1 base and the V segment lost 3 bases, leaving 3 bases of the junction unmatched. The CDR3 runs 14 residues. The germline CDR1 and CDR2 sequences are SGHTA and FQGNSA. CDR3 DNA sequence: TGTGCCAGCAGCTTTGACGGGGGGTCCTACGAGCAGTACTTC. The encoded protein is CASSFDGGSYEQYF.

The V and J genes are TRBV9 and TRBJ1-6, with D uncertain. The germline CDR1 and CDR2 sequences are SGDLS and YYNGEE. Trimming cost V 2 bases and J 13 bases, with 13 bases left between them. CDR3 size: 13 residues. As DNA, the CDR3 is TGTGCCAGCAGCGTGAGGGCTGGGGAGCCCCTCCACTTT. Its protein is CASSVRAGEPLHF.